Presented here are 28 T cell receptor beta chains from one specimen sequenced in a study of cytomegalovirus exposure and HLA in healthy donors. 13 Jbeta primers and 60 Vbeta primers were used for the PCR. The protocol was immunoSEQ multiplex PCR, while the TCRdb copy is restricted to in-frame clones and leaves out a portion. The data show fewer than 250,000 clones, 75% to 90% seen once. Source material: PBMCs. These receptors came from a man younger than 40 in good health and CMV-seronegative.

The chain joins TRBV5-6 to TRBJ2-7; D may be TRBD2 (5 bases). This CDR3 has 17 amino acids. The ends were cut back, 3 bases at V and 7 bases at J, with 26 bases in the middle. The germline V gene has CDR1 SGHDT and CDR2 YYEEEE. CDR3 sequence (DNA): TGTGCCAGCAGCTGGTCGGTCGAATCGCGGGTAGAAAGGGAGCAGTACTTC. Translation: CASSWSVESRVEREQYF.

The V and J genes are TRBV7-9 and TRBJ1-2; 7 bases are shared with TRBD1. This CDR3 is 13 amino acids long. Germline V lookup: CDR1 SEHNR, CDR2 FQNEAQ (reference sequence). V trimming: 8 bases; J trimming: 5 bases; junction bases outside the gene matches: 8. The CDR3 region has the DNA TGTGCCAGCTATCGAGGGGGCAGATATGGCTACACCTTC. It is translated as CASYRGGRYGYTF.

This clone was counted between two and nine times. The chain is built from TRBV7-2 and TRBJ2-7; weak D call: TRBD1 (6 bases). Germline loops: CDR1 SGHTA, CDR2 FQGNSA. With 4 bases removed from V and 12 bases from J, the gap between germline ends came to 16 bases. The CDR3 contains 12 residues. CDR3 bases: TGTGCCAGCAGCTCGAGAACAGGGATCATGTACTTC. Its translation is CASSSRTGIMYF.

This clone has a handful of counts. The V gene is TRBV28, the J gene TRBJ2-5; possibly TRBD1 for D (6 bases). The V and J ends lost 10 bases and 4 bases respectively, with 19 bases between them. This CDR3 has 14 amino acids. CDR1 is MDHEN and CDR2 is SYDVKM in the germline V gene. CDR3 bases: TGTGCCACCAGAATCCCAGGGACACGAGAGACCCAGTACTTC. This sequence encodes CATRIPGTRETQYF.

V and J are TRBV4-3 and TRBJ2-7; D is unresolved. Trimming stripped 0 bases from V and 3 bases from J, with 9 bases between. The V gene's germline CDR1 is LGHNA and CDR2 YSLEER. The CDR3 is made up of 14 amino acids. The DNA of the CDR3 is TGCGCCAGCAGCCAAGATCGTTCAGGCTACGAGCAGTACTTC. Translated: CASSQDRSGYEQYF.

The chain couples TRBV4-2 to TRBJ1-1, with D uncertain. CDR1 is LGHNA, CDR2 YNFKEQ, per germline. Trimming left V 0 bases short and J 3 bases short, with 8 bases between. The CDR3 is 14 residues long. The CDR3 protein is CASSQDRRDTEAFF. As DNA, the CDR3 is TGTGCCAGCAGCCAAGATAGACGGGACACTGAAGCTTTCTTT.

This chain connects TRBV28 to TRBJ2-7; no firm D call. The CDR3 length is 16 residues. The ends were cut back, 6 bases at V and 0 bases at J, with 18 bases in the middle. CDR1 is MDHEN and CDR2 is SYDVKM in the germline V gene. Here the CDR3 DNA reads TGTGCCAGCAGCCCCTTGGGCCAGGATGACTCCTACGAGCAGTACTTC. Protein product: CASSPLGQDDSYEQYF.

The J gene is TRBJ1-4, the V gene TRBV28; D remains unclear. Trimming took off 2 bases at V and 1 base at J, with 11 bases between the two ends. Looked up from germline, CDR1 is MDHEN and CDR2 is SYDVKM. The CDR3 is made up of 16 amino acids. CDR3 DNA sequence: TGTGCCAGCAGTTTAGTCAGTCAAGTAACTAATGAAAAACTGTTTTTT. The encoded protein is CASSLVSQVTNEKLFF. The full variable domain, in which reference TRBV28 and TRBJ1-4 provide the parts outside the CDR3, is DVKVTQSSRYLVKRTGEKVFLECVQDMDHENMFWYRQDPGLGLRLIYFSYDVKMKEKGDIPEGYSVSREKKERFSLILESASTNQTSMYLCASSLVSQVTNEKLFFGSGTQLSVL.

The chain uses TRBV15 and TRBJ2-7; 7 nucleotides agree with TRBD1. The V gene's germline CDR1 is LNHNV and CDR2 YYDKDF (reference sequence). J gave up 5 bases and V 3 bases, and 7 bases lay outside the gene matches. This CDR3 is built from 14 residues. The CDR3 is CATSSGTARNEQYF. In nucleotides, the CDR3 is TGTGCCACCAGCAGCGGGACAGCCCGTAACGAGCAGTACTTC.

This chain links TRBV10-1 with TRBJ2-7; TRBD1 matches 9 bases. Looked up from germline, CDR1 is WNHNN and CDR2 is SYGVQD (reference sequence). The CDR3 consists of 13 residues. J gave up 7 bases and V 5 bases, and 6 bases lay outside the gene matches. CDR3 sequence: CASSRDRAQEQYF. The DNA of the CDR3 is TGCGCCAGCAGTCGGGACAGGGCTCAAGAGCAGTACTTC.

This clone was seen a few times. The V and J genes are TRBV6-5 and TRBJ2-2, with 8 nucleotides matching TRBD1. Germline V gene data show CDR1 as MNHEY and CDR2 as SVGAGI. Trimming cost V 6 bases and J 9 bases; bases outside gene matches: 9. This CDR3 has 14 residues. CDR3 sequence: CASRQQGDSRELFF. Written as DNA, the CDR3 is TGTGCCAGCAGACAACAGGGGGATTCTCGGGAGCTGTTTTTT.

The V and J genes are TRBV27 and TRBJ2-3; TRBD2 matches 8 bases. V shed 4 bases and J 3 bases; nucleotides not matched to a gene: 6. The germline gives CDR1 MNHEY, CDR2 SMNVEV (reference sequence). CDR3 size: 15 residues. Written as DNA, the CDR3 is TGTGCCAGCAGTTCCCCGGGACTAGGGACAGATACGCAGTATTTT. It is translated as CASSSPGLGTDTQYF.

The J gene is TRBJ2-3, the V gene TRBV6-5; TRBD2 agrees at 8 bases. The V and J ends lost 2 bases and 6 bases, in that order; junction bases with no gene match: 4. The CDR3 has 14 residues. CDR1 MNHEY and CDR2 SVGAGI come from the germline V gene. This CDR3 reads CASSYGSGSDTQYF. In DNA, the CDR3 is TGTGCCAGCAGTTACGGAAGCGGGAGCGATACGCAGTATTTT.

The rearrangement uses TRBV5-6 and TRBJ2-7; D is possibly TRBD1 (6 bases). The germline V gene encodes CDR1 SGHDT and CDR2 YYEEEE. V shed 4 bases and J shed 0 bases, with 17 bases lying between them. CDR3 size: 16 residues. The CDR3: CASSVPSGHNSYEQYF. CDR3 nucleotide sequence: TGTGCCAGCAGCGTCCCCTCGGGACACAACTCCTACGAGCAGTACTTC. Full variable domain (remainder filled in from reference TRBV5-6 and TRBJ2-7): DAGVTQSPTHLIKTRGQQVTLRCSPKSGHDTVSWYQQALGQGPQFIFQYYEEEERQRGNFPDRFSGHQFPNYSSELNVNALLLGDSALYLCASSVPSGHNSYEQYFGPGTRLTVT.

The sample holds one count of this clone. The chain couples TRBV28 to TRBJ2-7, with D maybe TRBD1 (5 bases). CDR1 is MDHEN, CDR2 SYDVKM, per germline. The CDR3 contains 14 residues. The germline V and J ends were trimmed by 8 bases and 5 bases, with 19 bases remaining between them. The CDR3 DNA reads TGTGCCAGCCTCTTAGTTAGGGGTCGAAACGAGCAGTACTTC. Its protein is CASLLVRGRNEQYF.

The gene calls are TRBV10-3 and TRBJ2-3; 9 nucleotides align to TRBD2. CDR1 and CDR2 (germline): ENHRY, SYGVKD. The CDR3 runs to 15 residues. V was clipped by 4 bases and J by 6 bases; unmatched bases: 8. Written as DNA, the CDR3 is TGTGCCATCAGTGGATCTAGCGGGGTGTCGGATACGCAGTATTTT. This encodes CAISGSSGVSDTQYF.

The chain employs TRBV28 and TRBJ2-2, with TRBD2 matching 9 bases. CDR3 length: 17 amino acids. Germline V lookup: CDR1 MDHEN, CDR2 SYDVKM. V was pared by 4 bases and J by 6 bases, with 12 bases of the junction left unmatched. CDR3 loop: CASSSPELAGLPGELFF. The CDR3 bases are TGTGCCAGCAGTTCACCGGAACTAGCGGGTCTGCCCGGGGAGCTGTTTTTT. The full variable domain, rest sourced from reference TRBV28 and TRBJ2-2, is DVKVTQSSRYLVKRTGEKVFLECVQDMDHENMFWYRQDPGLGLRLIYFSYDVKMKEKGDIPEGYSVSREKKERFSLILESASTNQTSMYLCASSSPELAGLPGELFFGEGSRLTVL.

DNA for the CDR3: TGTGCCAGCAGCTTCATGGGACAGGGGGAAAACACCATATATTTT. Residues: CASSFMGQGENTIYF. V is TRBV7-2 and J is TRBJ1-3; TRBD1 aligns across 11 bases. Unmatched junction bases numbered 4, after V lost 3 bases and J lost 6 bases. This CDR3 comprises 15 residues. Germline lookup yields CDR1 SGHTA and CDR2 FQGNSA.

The CDR3 spells CASSQDAASAVNTEAFF. DNA for the CDR3: TGCGCCAGCAGCCAAGATGCGGCCTCAGCCGTGAACACTGAAGCTTTCTTT. The chain couples TRBV4-3 to TRBJ1-1; no definite D call. The ends were cut back, 0 bases at V and 0 bases at J, with 14 bases in the middle. Germline V gene data show CDR1 as LGHNA and CDR2 as YSLEER. This CDR3 contains 17 residues.

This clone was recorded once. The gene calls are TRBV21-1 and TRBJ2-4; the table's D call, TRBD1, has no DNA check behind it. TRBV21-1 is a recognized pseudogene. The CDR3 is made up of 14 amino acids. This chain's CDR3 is CASLYRGRKNIQYF. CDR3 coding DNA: TGTGCCAGCCTCTACAGGGGGAGGAAAAACATTCAGTACTTC.

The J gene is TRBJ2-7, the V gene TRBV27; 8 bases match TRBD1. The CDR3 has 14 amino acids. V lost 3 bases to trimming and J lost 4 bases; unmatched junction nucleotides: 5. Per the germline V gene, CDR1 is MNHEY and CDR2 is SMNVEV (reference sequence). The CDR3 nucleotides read TGTGCCAGCAGTTTGCAGGGGGCGGAGTACGAGCAGTACTTC. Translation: CASSLQGAEYEQYF.

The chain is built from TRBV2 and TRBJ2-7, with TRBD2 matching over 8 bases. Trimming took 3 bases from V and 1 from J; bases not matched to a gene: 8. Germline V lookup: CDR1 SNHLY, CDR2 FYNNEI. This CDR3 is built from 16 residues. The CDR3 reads CASSDLSSGGSYEQYF. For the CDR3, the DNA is TGTGCCAGCAGTGATTTGTCGAGCGGGGGTTCCTACGAGCAGTACTTC.

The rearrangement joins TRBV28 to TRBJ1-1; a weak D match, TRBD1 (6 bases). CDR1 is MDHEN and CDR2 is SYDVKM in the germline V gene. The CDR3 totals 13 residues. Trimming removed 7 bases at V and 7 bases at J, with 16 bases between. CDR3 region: CASTSQGQIEAFF. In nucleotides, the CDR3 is TGTGCCAGCACCTCTCAGGGACAAATTGAAGCTTTCTTT. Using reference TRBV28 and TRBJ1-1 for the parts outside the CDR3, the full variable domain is DVKVTQSSRYLVKRTGEKVFLECVQDMDHENMFWYRQDPGLGLRLIYFSYDVKMKEKGDIPEGYSVSREKKERFSLILESASTNQTSMYLCASTSQGQIEAFFGQGTRLTVV.

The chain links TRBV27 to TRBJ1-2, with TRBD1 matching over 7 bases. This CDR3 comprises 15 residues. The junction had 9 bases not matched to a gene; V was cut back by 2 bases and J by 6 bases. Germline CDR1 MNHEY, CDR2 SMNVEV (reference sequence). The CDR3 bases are TGTGCCAGCAGTTTAACCCAGGACAGGACAAATGGCTACACCTTC. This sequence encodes CASSLTQDRTNGYTF.

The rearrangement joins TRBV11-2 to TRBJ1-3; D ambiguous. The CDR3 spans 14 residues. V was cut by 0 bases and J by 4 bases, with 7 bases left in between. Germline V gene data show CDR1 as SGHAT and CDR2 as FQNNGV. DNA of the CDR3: TGTGCCAGCAGCTTAGATCGTATGGGAAACACCATATATTTT. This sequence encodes CASSLDRMGNTIYF.

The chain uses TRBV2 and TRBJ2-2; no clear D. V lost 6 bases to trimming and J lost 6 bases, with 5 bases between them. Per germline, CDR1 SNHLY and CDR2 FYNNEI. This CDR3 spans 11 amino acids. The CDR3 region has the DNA TGTGCCAGCAGGGGCTCCGGGGAGCTGTTTTTT. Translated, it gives CASRGSGELFF.

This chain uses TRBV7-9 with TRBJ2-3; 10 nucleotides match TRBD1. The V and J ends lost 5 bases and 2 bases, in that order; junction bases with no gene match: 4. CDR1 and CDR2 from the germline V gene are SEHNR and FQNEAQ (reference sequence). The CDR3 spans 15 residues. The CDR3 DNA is TGTGCCAGCAGCCTAGGGACAGGGGTCACAGATACGCAGTATTTT. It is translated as CASSLGTGVTDTQYF.

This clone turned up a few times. The CDR3 is CSVEEVTGLETQYF. CDR3 sequence (DNA): TGCAGCGTTGAAGAGGTGACAGGGTTGGAGACCCAGTACTTC. This chain uses TRBV29-1 with TRBJ2-5; 7 bases are a match to TRBD1. V lost 0 bases, J lost 5 bases, and 6 bases stayed unmatched. Germline V gene sequence: CDR1 SQVTM, CDR2 ANQGSEA. This CDR3 region has 14 residues.